This T cell receptor beta chain comes out of a study of T cell responses to AZD1222 COVID-19 vaccine. The overall study: Pooled samples include second doses given at about 4 or 12 weeks.

Only in-frame clones appear in the TCRdb table, and some are missing; sequencing was by immunoSEQ multiplex PCR. The sample lists approximately 85,000 clones; about 86% were seen once. V lost 2 bases, J lost 0 bases, and 10 bases lay in between. CDR3 size: 16 residues. Germline lookup yields CDR1 KGHDR and CDR2 SFDVKD. Notes on the study in general: Rises in breadth and depth of Spike-specific TCRs came after two AZD1222 doses. Close to half of all spike-specific TCRs reportedly target regions of the variants that are unmutated.

A remark on this clone: Antigen: not known.

The clonotype originates from an adult in good health. The material sequenced was peripheral blood, taken on day 0 of AZD1222 vaccination. This chain uses TRBV24-1 with TRBJ2-1, with D possibly TRBD1 on 5 matching bases. The CDR3 loop is CATSDSTGSSYNEQFF. CDR3 nucleotides: TGTGCCACCAGTGATTCAACAGGTAGCTCCTACAATGAGCAGTTCTTC.